This T cell receptor (beta chain) is drawn from a study of blood T cell repertoires in COVID-19. Study overall: Whether acute or convalescent, the COVID-19 samples came from the United States, Italy and Spain. T cells, B-cell-depleted T cells, or PBMCs supplied cDNA or gDNA.

The protocol was immunoSEQ multiplex PCR, while the TCRdb copy is restricted to in-frame clones and leaves out a portion. The sample holds 150,000 to 200,000 clones, under 85% seen once. The sample consisted of peripheral blood. This receptor was taken from a woman in her 70s with COVID-19, enrolled during active disease.

The CDR3 sequence is CATGERDLSGNEQFF. The CDR3, as DNA: TGTGCCACCGGGGAGCGGGATTTGTCAGGCAATGAGCAGTTCTTC. The V call is TRBV24-1, the J call TRBJ2-1, with TRBD2 matching over 7 bases. Germline V gives CDR1 KGHDR, CDR2 SFDVKD. This CDR3 has 15 amino acids. The junction had 13 bases not matched to a gene; V was cut back by 9 bases and J by 6 bases.